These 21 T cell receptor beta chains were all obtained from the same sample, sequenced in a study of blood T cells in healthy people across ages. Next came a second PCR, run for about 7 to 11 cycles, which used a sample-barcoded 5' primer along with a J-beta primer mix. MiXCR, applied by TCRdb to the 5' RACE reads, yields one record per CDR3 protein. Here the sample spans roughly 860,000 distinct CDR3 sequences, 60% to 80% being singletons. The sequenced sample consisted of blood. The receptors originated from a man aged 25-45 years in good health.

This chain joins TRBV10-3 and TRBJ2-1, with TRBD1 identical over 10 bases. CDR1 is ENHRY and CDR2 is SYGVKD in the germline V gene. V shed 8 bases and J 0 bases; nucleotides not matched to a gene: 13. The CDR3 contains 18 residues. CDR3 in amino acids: CAIGSGTGAGSSYNEQFF. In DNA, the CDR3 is TGTGCCATCGGCTCCGGGACAGGGGCCGGAAGCTCCTACAATGAGCAGTTCTTC.

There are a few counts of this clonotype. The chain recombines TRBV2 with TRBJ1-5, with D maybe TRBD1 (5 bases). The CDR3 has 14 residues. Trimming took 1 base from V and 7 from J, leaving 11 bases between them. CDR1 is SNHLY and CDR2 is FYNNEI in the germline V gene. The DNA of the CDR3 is TGTGCCAGCAGTGAAGGTCAGGGCTGGCAGCCCCAGCATTTT. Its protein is CASSEGQGWQPQHF.

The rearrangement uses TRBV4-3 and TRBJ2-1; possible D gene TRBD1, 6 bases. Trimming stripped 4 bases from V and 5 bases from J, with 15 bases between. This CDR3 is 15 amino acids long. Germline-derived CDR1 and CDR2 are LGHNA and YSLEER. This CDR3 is CASSPFGQTNNEQFF. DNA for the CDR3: TGCGCCAGCAGCCCGTTCGGACAGACGAACAATGAGCAGTTCTTC.

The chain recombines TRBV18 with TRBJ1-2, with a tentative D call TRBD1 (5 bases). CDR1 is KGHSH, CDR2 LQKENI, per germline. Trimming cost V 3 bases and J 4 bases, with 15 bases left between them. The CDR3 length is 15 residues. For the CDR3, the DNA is TGTGCCAGCTCACCGTCGGGGGAGGAGGTCTATGGCTACACCTTC. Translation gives CASSPSGEEVYGYTF.

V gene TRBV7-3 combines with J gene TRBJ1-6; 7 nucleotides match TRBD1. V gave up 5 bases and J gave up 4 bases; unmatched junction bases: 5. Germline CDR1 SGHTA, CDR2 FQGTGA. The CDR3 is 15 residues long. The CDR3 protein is CASSASGGYNSPLHF. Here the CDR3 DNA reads TGTGCCAGCAGCGCATCAGGGGGATATAATTCACCCCTCCACTTT.

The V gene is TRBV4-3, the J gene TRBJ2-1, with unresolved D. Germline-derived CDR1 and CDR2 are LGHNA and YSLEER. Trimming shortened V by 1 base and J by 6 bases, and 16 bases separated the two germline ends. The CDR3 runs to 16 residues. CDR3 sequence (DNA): TGCGCCAGCAGCCAAGTTTTTAGCATGTCTGGCAATGAGCAGTTCTTC. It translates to CASSQVFSMSGNEQFF.

The CDR3 bases are TGTGCCAGCAGCGCACCGGGACAAAACTATGGCTACACCTTC. This encodes CASSAPGQNYGYTF. The chain uses TRBV5-5 and TRBJ1-2; possible D gene TRBD1, 6 bases. Germline CDR1 is SGHKS and CDR2 is YYEKEE (reference sequence). The CDR3 has 14 amino acids. The germline V and J ends were trimmed by 4 bases and 2 bases, with 12 bases remaining between them.

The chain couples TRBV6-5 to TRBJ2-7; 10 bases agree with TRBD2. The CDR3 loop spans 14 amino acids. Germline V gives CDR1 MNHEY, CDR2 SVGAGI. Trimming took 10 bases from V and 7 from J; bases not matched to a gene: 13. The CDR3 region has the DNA TGTGCCACCCGACCGGGACTAGCGTTAGGGGAGCAGTACTTC. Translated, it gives CATRPGLALGEQYF.

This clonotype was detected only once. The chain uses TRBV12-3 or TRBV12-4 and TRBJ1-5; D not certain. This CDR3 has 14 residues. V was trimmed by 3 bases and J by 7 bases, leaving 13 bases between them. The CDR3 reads CASSFMGSPQPQHF. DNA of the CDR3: TGTGCCAGCAGTTTTATGGGGTCTCCCCAGCCCCAGCATTTT.

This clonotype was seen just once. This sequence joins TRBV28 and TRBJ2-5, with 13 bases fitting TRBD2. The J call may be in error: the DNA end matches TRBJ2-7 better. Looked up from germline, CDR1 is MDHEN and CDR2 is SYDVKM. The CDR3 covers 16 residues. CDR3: CASIGTSGERRYEQYF. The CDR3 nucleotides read TGTGCCAGCATAGGGACTAGCGGGGAGCGACGGTACGAGCAGTACTTC.

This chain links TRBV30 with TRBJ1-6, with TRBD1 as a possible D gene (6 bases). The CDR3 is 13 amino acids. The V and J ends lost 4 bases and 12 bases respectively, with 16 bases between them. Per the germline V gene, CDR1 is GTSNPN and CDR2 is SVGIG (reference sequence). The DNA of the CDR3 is TGTGCCTGGACAGAGGGGGGACTCGGACCCCTCCACTTT. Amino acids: CAWTEGGLGPLHF.

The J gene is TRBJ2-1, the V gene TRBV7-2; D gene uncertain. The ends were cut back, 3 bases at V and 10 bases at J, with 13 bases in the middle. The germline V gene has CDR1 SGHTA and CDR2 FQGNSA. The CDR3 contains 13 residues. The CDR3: CASSFSRSYEQFF. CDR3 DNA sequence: TGTGCCAGCAGCTTCTCTAGGTCCTACGAGCAGTTCTTC.

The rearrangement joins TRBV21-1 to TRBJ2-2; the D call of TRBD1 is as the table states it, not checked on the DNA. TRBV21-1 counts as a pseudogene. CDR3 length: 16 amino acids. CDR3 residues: CASSKGTGCRNGELFF. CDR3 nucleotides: TGTGCCAGCAGCAAAGGGACAGGGTGTAGGAACGGGGAGCTGTTTTTT.

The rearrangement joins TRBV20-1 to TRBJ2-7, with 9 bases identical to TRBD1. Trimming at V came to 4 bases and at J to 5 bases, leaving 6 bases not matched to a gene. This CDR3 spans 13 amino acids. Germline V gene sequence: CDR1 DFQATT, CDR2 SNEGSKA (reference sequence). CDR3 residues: CSAKGTGFNEQYF. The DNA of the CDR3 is TGCAGTGCTAAGGGGACAGGGTTTAACGAGCAGTACTTC.

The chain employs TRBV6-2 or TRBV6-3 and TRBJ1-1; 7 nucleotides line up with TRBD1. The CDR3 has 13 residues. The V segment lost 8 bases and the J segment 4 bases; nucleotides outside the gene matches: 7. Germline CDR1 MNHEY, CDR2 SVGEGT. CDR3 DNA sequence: TGTGCCAGCGGTGAGGGGGCAGGCACTGAAGCTTTCTTT. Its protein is CASGEGAGTEAFF.

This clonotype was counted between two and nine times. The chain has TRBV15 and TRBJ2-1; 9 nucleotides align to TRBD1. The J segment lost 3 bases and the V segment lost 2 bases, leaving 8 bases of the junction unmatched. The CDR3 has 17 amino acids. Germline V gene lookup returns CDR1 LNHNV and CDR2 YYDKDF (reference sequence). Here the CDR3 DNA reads TGTGCCACCAGCAGACTGCAACAGGGGGCGGGCTACAATGAGCAGTTCTTC. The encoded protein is CATSRLQQGAGYNEQFF.

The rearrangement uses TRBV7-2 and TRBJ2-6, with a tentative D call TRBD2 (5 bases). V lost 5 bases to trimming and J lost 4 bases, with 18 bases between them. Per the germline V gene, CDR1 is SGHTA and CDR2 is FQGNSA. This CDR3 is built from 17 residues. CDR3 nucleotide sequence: TGTGCCAGCAGCCCCGCTCTACTAGGTACCGGGGCCAACGTCCTGACTTTC. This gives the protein CASSPALLGTGANVLTF. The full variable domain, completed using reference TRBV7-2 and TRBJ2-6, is GAGVSQSPSNKVTEKGKDVELRCDPISGHTALYWYRQSLGQGLEFLIYFQGNSAPDKSGLPSDRFSAERTGGSVSTLTIQRTQQEDSAVYLCASSPALLGTGANVLTFGAGSRLTVL.

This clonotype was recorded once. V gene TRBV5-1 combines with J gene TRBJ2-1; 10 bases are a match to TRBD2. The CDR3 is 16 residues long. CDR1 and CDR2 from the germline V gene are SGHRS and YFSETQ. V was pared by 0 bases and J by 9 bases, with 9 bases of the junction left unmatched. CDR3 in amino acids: CASSLASGGANGEQFF. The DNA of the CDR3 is TGCGCCAGCAGCTTGGCAAGCGGGGGGGCGAATGGTGAGCAGTTCTTC. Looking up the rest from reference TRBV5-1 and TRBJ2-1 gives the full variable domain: KAGVTQTPRYLIKTRGQQVTLSCSPISGHRSVSWYQQTPGQGLQFLFEYFSETQRNKGNFPGRFSGRQFSNSRSEMNVSTLELGDSALYLCASSLASGGANGEQFFGPGTRLTVL.

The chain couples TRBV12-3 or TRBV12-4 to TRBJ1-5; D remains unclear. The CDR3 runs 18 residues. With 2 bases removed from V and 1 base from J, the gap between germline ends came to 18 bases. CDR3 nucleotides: TGTGCCAGCAGTTTAAAGAGACTAATGACGGGCAGCAATCAGCCCCAGCATTTT. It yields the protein CASSLKRLMTGSNQPQHF.

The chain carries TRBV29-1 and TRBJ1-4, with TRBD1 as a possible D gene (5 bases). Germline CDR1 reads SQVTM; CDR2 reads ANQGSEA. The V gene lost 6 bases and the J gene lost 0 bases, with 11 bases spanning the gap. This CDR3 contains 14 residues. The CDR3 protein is CSVATVTTNEKLFF. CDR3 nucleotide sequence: TGCAGCGTGGCGACAGTTACAACTAATGAAAAACTGTTTTTT.

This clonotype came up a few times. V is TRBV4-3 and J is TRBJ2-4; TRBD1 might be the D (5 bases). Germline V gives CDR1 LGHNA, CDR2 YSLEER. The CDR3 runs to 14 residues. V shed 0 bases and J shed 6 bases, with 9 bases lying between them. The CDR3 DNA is TGCGCCAGCAGCCAAGATGACAGACCAAACATTCAGTACTTC. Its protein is CASSQDDRPNIQYF.